These 5 T cell receptor beta chains share one sample of origin, sequenced in a study of blood T cells in healthy people across ages. A second PCR of roughly 7 to 11 cycles used a sample-barcoded 5' primer and a J-beta primer mix. MiXCR, run by TCRdb on the 5' RACE reads, gives a single entry per CDR3 protein. The data show roughly 570,000 distinct CDR3 sequences, with 25% to 30% seen just once and 15% to 20% held by the top ten. Source material: blood. Receptors originate from a woman between 70 and 85 years old in good health.

V and J are TRBV11-3 and TRBJ1-2, with D tentatively TRBD1 (6 bases). The V end lost 5 bases, the J end lost 8 bases, and 15 bases lay between the germline ends. The CDR3 runs to 13 residues. In germline, CDR1 is SGHNT, CDR2 YENEEA. The chain's CDR3 is CASSPGGGAGYTF. CDR3 DNA: TGTGCCAGCAGCCCAGGCGGGGGCGCAGGCTACACCTTC.

The gene calls are TRBV9 and TRBJ2-1; D is ambiguous. The J call could be wrong; TRBJ2-7 is a better fit for the DNA end. Germline V gives CDR1 SGDLS, CDR2 YYNGEE. The CDR3 is 16 residues long. The CDR3 nucleotides are TGTGCCAGCAGCGTAGGAACGGCCTTTGAGTACTACGAGCAGTACTTC. Its translation is CASSVGTAFEYYEQYF.

The chain couples TRBV6-1 to TRBJ1-5; D perhaps matches TRBD1 (5 bases). This CDR3 contains 13 residues. Looked up from germline, CDR1 is MNHNS and CDR2 is SASEGT. V was trimmed by 4 bases and J by 2 bases, leaving 6 bases between them. This CDR3 reads CASSGGGNQPQHF. As DNA, the CDR3 is TGTGCCAGCAGTGGGGGGGGCAATCAGCCCCAGCATTTT.

This clonotype was observed a handful of times. The chain joins TRBV3-1 to TRBJ2-3; D may correspond to TRBD1 or TRBD2 (6 bases each). This CDR3 comprises 15 residues. V gave up 5 bases and J gave up 6 bases, with 18 bases separating them. The germline V gene has CDR1 LGHDT and CDR2 YNNKEL (reference sequence). CDR3 protein: CASSATRGGRDTQYF. Written as DNA, the CDR3 is TGTGCCAGCAGCGCGACTAGAGGGGGGCGGGATACGCAGTATTTT.

This chain links TRBV5-5 with TRBJ2-5, with D perhaps matching TRBD2 (5 bases). Germline CDR1 is SGHKS and CDR2 is YYEKEE (reference sequence). CDR3 length equals 16 residues. The V end was cut by 0 bases, the J end by 0 bases, with 12 bases between. The CDR3 spells CASSLAASRYQETQYF. CDR3 nucleotides: TGTGCCAGCAGCTTGGCAGCTAGCCGTTACCAAGAGACCCAGTACTTC.